A single T cell receptor (beta chain) is shown here with its context. What it binds is not known. The sample comes from a study of T cells after yellow fever vaccination. Overall study context: Libraries from low-cell-number fractions were prepared with the SMART-Seq v4 Ultra Low Input RNA kit. Study-level findings and limits: Although the secondary response was weaker, it peaked faster, at day 5 versus 15.

Synthesis of TCR cDNA relied on 5'RACE template switching, which attached a universal primer site and UMIs. A single record per CDR3 protein comes from TCRdb applying MiXCR to the 5' RACE reads. The sample has approximately 70,000 distinct CDR3 sequences, approximately 7% seen once. The clonotype was recovered from a man in his late teens or twenties who received the YFV17D yellow fever vaccine. This material consisted of CD8+ T cells sorted from PBMCs, taken around 45 days after the first yellow fever vaccination.

As DNA, the CDR3 is TGTGCCAGCAGCTTGATGGCCACGGGTCATTCACCCCTCCACTTT. Its translation is CASSLMATGHSPLHF. V and J are TRBV7-2 and TRBJ1-6; no clear D. The CDR3 runs to 15 residues. The germline CDR1 and CDR2 sequences are SGHTA and FQGNSA. V dropped 3 bases and J dropped 8 bases, with 14 bases sitting between them.